These 8 T cell receptor beta chains share one sample of origin, sequenced in a study of T cell responses to AZD1222 COVID-19 vaccine. Method: immunoSEQ multiplex PCR; TCRdb's copy keeps in-frame clones and lacks some. The table shows roughly 200,000 clones, with just over 85% occurring only once. Sequences were derived from peripheral blood, sampled on day 0 of AZD1222 vaccination. Receptors were obtained from an adult in good health.

The rearrangement uses TRBV14 and TRBJ1-2; D unresolved. Trimming pared 2 bases from V and 4 bases from J, leaving 8 bases between. The CDR3 has 13 amino acids. Germline CDR1 is SGHDN and CDR2 is FVKESK. CDR3 DNA: TGTGCCAGCAGCCAATTCCCAGCCTATGGCTACACCTTC. Its translation is CASSQFPAYGYTF.

This clone was counted only a few times. The chain couples TRBV7-9 to TRBJ2-6, with 10 positions matching TRBD1. This CDR3 contains 18 residues. The V gene's germline CDR1 is SEHNR and CDR2 FQNEAQ (reference sequence). Losses at the gene ends were 0 bases for V and 4 bases for J; bases not matched to a gene: 6. CDR3 nucleotide sequence: TGTGCCAGCAGCTTAGCTCTGACAGGGGGCGCCGGGGCCAACGTCCTGACTTTC. This sequence encodes CASSLALTGGAGANVLTF.

This clone was seen only once. This chain joins TRBV6-5 and TRBJ1-2; tentative D call: TRBD1 (6 bases). V was cut by 0 bases and J by 2 bases, with 10 bases left in between. This CDR3 is built from 15 residues. Germline CDR1 is MNHEY and CDR2 is SVGAGI. The CDR3 region is CASSYSAQGNYGYTF. The CDR3 nucleotides read TGTGCCAGCAGTTACTCGGCACAGGGAAACTATGGCTACACCTTC.

The rearrangement uses TRBV19 and TRBJ2-5, with 7 bases aligning to TRBD1. This CDR3 comprises 15 residues. J was trimmed by 1 base and V by 6 bases; bases with no gene match: 8. Germline V gene data show CDR1 as LNHDA and CDR2 as SQIVND (reference sequence). The DNA for the CDR3 is TGTGCCAGTAGGAGGCAGGGGGTGGCCCAAGAGACCCAGTACTTC. It is translated as CASRRQGVAQETQYF.

This sequence joins TRBV5-1 and TRBJ1-5; D might be TRBD1 (6 bases). The germline V gene has CDR1 SGHRS and CDR2 YFSETQ. This CDR3 spans 14 amino acids. V lost 0 bases, J lost 2 bases, and 6 bases lay in between. In DNA, the CDR3 is TGCGCCAGCAGCTTGGCAGGGGGCAATCAGCCCCAGCATTTT. It encodes CASSLAGGNQPQHF.

The chain links TRBV28 to TRBJ2-7; TRBD2 aligns across 7 bases. CDR3 length equals 14 residues. V was pared by 7 bases and J by 0 bases, with 6 bases of the junction left unmatched. Germline V lookup: CDR1 MDHEN, CDR2 SYDVKM. For the CDR3, the DNA is TGTGCCAGCACCTACTGGGGGGGCTCCTACGAGCAGTACTTC. It is translated as CASTYWGGSYEQYF.

V is TRBV15 and J is TRBJ1-2; unclear D gene. This CDR3 has 12 residues. Between the trimmed V and J ends, which lost 1 base and 7 bases, there was a span of 7 bases. Germline CDR1 LNHNV, CDR2 YYDKDF (reference sequence). The CDR3 sequence: CATSRAGSGYTF. CDR3 sequence (DNA): TGTGCCACCAGCAGAGCCGGGAGTGGCTACACCTTC.

V and J are TRBV29-1 and TRBJ1-2; D is ambiguous. The V gene's germline CDR1 is SQVTM and CDR2 ANQGSEA. This CDR3 has 8 residues. Trimming took 6 bases from V and 13 from J, leaving 9 bases between them. In DNA, the CDR3 is TGCAGCGTCCCAAGGAGCACCTTC. Its translation is CSVPRSTF. Full variable domain (remainder filled in from reference TRBV29-1 and TRBJ1-2): SAVISQKPSRDICQRGTSLTIQCQVDSQVTMMFWYRQQPGQSLTLIATANQGSEATYESGFVIDKFPISRPNLTFSTLTVSNMSPEDSSIYLCSVPRSTFGSGTRLTVV.